Listed below are T cell receptor beta chains from one sample, sequenced in a study of OX40 agonist ivuxolimab in advanced cancers. TCRdb keeps only in-frame clones here, not all; method: immunoSEQ multiplex PCR. This sample has 90,000 to 100,000 clones; around nine tenths occur once, and the top ten carry about 0.82%. The sample was CD4+ or CD8+ T cells sorted from blood, taken in a trial of the OX40 agonist ivuxolimab. These receptors came from an adult with an advanced solid tumor such as melanoma, head and neck, liver or kidney cancer. CDR3s include the opening cysteine and the closing phenylalanine or tryptophan. D genes are given only for firm matches. Rows give clone size only sometimes, using once, few, many, or a class for an expanded clone.

V	J	size	D	DNA	CDR3
TRBV5-1	TRBJ2-2	-	TRBD1	TGCGCCAGCAGCACCGGGACAGTGAACACCGGGGAGCTGTTTTTT	CASSTGTVNTGELFF
TRBV18	TRBJ2-7	-	-	TGTGCCAGCTCACCCAGCCTAGAGGAGCAGTACTTC	CASSPSLEEQYF
TRBV28	TRBJ2-1	-	-	TGTGCCAGCGGGGTTGAGTATGAGCAGTTCTTC	CASGVEYEQFF
TRBV5-1	TRBJ2-1	-	TRBD2	TGCGCCAGCAGCTTGAGTGCGGGAGGGCCTCGGATCTTC	CASSLSAGGPRIF
TRBV5-1	TRBJ1-1	-	TRBD1	TGCGCCAGCAGTTTGGGACAGGCCATGAACACTGAAGCTTTCTTT	CASSLGQAMNTEAFF
TRBV19	TRBJ2-1	few	TRBD2	TGTGCCAGTAGAAGCGGGAGAGGGGTTAATGAGCAGTTCTTC	CASRSGRGVNEQFF
TRBV28	TRBJ2-2	-	TRBD1	TGTGCGGCACAGGGGTTAGGCGGGGAGCTGTTTTTT	CAAQGLGGELFF
TRBV11-3	TRBJ2-1	-	TRBD1	TGTGCCAGCAGCTTCGGGACAGGGGGGTCCAATGAGCAGTTCTTC	CASSFGTGGSNEQFF
TRBV7-2	TRBJ1-3	-	-	TGTGCCAGCAGTTTCGGACAACTCGGAAACACCATATATTTT	CASSFGQLGNTIYF
TRBV6-1	TRBJ1-5	-	TRBD1	TGTGCCAGCACCCGGGGACAGGGAAGCAATCAGCCCCAGCATTTT	CASTRGQGSNQPQHF
TRBV6-1	TRBJ1-1	-	-	TGTGCCAGCAGTACTAGACAGGCAGCTTTCTTT	CASSTRQAAFF
TRBV5-1	TRBJ2-7	-	-	TGCGCCAGCAGCTTGGGATTTTCCTACGAGCAGTACTTC	CASSLGFSYEQYF
TRBV10-3	TRBJ2-3	-	TRBD2	TGTGCCATCAGACTAGCGGGAGAAGATACGCAGTATTTT	CAIRLAGEDTQYF
TRBV5-1	TRBJ1-1	many	TRBD1	TGCGCCAGCAGCTTCGGACAGGGGGGTGAAGCTTTCTTT	CASSFGQGGEAFF
TRBV9	TRBJ2-1	-	-	TGTGCCAGCAGCGTAGAGGCGGGGCACTCCTACAATGAGCAGTTCTTC	CASSVEAGHSYNEQFF
TRBV30	TRBJ2-1	-	-	TGTGCCTGGAGTGTCGGCGGGGAGCAGTTCTTC	CAWSVGGEQFF
TRBV7-2	TRBJ2-1	-	-	TGTGCCAGCAGCCCTTACAATGAGCAGTTCTTC	CASSPYNEQFF
TRBV30	TRBJ2-4	-	TRBD2	TGTGCCTGGGGACTAGCAGAGGCCAAAAACATTCAGTACTTC	CAWGLAEAKNIQYF